The rows below give T cell receptor beta chains drawn from one sample of a study of CXCR3-negative and CXCR3-positive naive CD8 T cells. TCRdb reanalyzed the 5' RACE reads, giving one entry per CDR3 protein sequence and no DNA. With over 95,000 distinct CDR3 sequences in the sample, the ten largest clones hold approximately 0.4%. Sequencing was done on a sample of naive CXCR3+ CD8+ T cells from blood. These TCRs come from a human donor in good health. Some clones in this sample may be carry-over from other donors' samples. Both conserved end residues are part of each CDR3. The order of the fields is V gene, J gene, CDR3 protein.

TRBV7-3	TRBJ2-7	CASSFGVTYEQYF
TRBV9	TRBJ2-4	CASSVGGGLNIQYF
TRBV7-8	TRBJ2-7	CASSLDASAREQYF
TRBV29-1	TRBJ2-2	CSYQGGAGELFF
TRBV9	TRBJ2-3	CASSDSGTDTQYF
TRBV29-1	TRBJ2-1	CSAWTDYNEQFF
TRBV12-3/TRBV12-4	TRBJ2-7	CASSLSPTGGYEQYF
TRBV28	TRBJ2-7	CASSKRSRYEQYF
TRBV4-2	TRBJ1-5	CASSQDGVSAHNQPQHF
TRBV7-2	TRBJ2-7	CASSSDLRGVLYF
TRBV9	TRBJ2-1	CASSVEDETGTGLGEQFF
TRBV11-2	TRBJ2-2	CASSLNIANTGELFF
TRBV12-3/TRBV12-4	TRBJ2-1	CASSLGRQTQFF
TRBV23-1	TRBJ2-1	CASSQQRERNEQFF
TRBV15	TRBJ2-5	CATSRSIREVQETQYF
TRBV5-1	TRBJ2-7	CASSPGNGEQYF
TRBV11-2	TRBJ1-1	CASSLEATGGRTEAFF
TRBV28	TRBJ2-7	CASSSLARLAVYEQCF
TRBV5-1	TRBJ2-7	CASSSGAAAYEQYF
TRBV12-3/TRBV12-4	TRBJ1-5	CASSRTAANQPQHF
TRBV29-1	TRBJ2-2	CSVDRGAGTGELFF
TRBV20-1	TRBJ2-7	CSARDIEGHYEQYF
TRBV4-3	TRBJ1-2	CASSQGDRRFPNYGYTF
TRBV28	TRBJ2-3	CASSFIPGGSTDTQYF
TRBV6-4	TRBJ2-1	CASSDSTSRRAYNEQFF
TRBV4-2	TRBJ2-7	CASSQEGTALYEQYF
TRBV9	TRBJ2-2	CASSVGGRTGELFF
TRBV10-3	TRBJ2-2	CATIHPTNTGELFF
TRBV7-9	TRBJ2-7	CASSQGGDYTYEQYF
TRBV5-1	TRBJ2-3	CASSPETDTQYF
TRBV29-1	TRBJ2-5	CSVLGGAAETQYF
TRBV5-1	TRBJ1-1	CASSLGEGSDEAFF
TRBV29-1	TRBJ1-1	CSVDLTGDTEAFF
TRBV12-3/TRBV12-4	TRBJ2-5	CASSLNPGQGGQETQYF
TRBV12-3/TRBV12-4	TRBJ2-5	CASSFFLGSVETQYF
TRBV15	TRBJ2-7	CATSRDWGQGMHEQYF
TRBV4-1	TRBJ2-7	CASSLLDREWEQYF